This entry concerns a single T cell receptor beta chain. Its antigen is unknown. This sample was included in a study of untreated major depressive disorder. Points from the study as a whole: Sequencing showed nonsignificant TRBV25-01 and TRBV02-01 differences matching flow cytometry.

Using immunoSEQ multiplex PCR, the repertoire was profiled, and TCRdb retains in-frame clones only, with some absent. Of about 22,000 clones in the sample, 89% were seen once. Germline values: CDR1 MNHEY, CDR2 SMNVEV (reference sequence). This CDR3 region has 18 residues. V lost 5 bases to trimming and J lost 1 base, with 20 bases between them. The V gene is TRBV27, the J gene TRBJ2-2; unclear D gene. Sequenced: CD4+ T cells from PBMCs. This clonotype was obtained from a woman between 35 and 50 years old in good health. CDR3 sequence reads: CASSQNRAVAKNTGELFF. For the CDR3, the DNA is TGTGCCAGCAGTCAGAACCGGGCAGTGGCAAAGAACACCGGGGAGCTGTTTTTT.